Listed below are T cell receptor beta chains from one sample, sequenced in a study of cytomegalovirus exposure and HLA in healthy donors. Sequenced by immunoSEQ multiplex PCR; TCRdb stores in-frame clones only, minus some. The repertoire has about 190,000 clones, about 83% of them found once; the top ten carry less than 6%. Sequenced input: PBMCs. The origin of the receptors is a woman aged 30 to 39 in good health and CMV-seropositive. The CDR3 runs from the conserved cysteine through the conserved F or W. The D gene is left open where the match is weak. The size field is filled for only some rows; it gives once, few, many or a size class.

v_gene: TRBV6-5; d_gene: .; abundance: once; j_gene: TRBJ1-1; CDR3nt: TGTGCCAGCAGTTACGCTATCATGAACACTGAAGCTTTCTTT; CDR3aa: CASSYAIMNTEAFF
v_gene: TRBV7-8; d_gene: TRBD1; abundance: .; j_gene: TRBJ2-1; CDR3nt: TGTGCCAGCAGATGGGACAGGAGCTCCTACAATGAGCAGTTCTTC; CDR3aa: CASRWDRSSYNEQFF
v_gene: TRBV19; d_gene: TRBD1; abundance: .; j_gene: TRBJ2-1; CDR3nt: TGTGCCATCGCGGGACAGGGGGCGCGTAATGAGCAGTTCTTC; CDR3aa: CAIAGQGARNEQFF
v_gene: TRBV25-1; d_gene: TRBD2; abundance: .; j_gene: TRBJ2-5; CDR3nt: TGTGCCAGCAGCCCCGGGGCTAGCGGCCAAGAGACCCAGTACTTC; CDR3aa: CASSPGASGQETQYF
v_gene: TRBV28; d_gene: TRBD1; abundance: .; j_gene: TRBJ2-5; CDR3nt: TGTGCCAGCAGTTCCATACAAACAGGGGCCCCAGAGACCCAGTACTTC; CDR3aa: CASSSIQTGAPETQYF
v_gene: TRBV7-2; d_gene: .; abundance: .; j_gene: TRBJ2-7; CDR3nt: TGTGCCAGCAGCGCCCCGGCTAGGACACCCTACGAGCAGTACTTC; CDR3aa: CASSAPARTPYEQYF
v_gene: TRBV6-6; d_gene: .; abundance: .; j_gene: TRBJ2-1; CDR3nt: TGTGCCAGCGAGTCGGGGAGGACCTACAATGAGCAGTTCTTC; CDR3aa: CASESGRTYNEQFF
v_gene: TRBV19; d_gene: .; abundance: .; j_gene: TRBJ1-5; CDR3nt: TGTGCCAGTAGTATGGGGGGGTTGAGCAATCAGCCCCAGCATTTT; CDR3aa: CASSMGGLSNQPQHF
v_gene: TRBV6-5; d_gene: TRBD1; abundance: few; j_gene: TRBJ1-1; CDR3nt: TGTGCCAGCAGTGCACCGGGACAGGGACTTGAAGCTTTCTTT; CDR3aa: CASSAPGQGLEAFF
v_gene: TRBV7-7; d_gene: .; abundance: few; j_gene: TRBJ1-1; CDR3nt: TGTGCTAGCAGCTTTTCTCAGGGTGCTGAAGCTTTCTTT; CDR3aa: CASSFSQGAEAFF
v_gene: TRBV6-5; d_gene: .; abundance: .; j_gene: TRBJ1-1; CDR3nt: TGTGCCAGCAGTATTTACATGGTCGAAGCTTTCTTT; CDR3aa: CASSIYMVEAFF
v_gene: TRBV5-6; d_gene: .; abundance: .; j_gene: TRBJ2-7; CDR3nt: TGTGCCAGCAGCTTGGGGACACGTAGAATGGGGGAGCAGTACTTC; CDR3aa: CASSLGTRRMGEQYF
v_gene: TRBV15; d_gene: TRBD1; abundance: once; j_gene: TRBJ2-6; CDR3nt: TGTGCCACCAGCAGGAGCCTCCAGGGGGCAACTTCTGGGGCCAACGTCCTGACTTTC; CDR3aa: CATSRSLQGATSGANVLTF
v_gene: TRBV13; d_gene: .; abundance: few; j_gene: TRBJ2-3; CDR3nt: TGTGCCAGCAGCTCCTCCGGGGGCACAGATACGCAGTATTTT; CDR3aa: CASSSSGGTDTQYF
v_gene: TRBV10-3; d_gene: TRBD1; abundance: .; j_gene: TRBJ1-3; CDR3nt: TGTGCCATCAGACCTAGACAGGGAATTGCTGGAAACACCATATATTTT; CDR3aa: CAIRPRQGIAGNTIYF
v_gene: TRBV19; d_gene: TRBD1; abundance: once; j_gene: TRBJ2-4; CDR3nt: TGTGCCAGTAGTCGCGGCTCACAGGGGTTGGGAGCCAAAAACATTCAGTACTTC; CDR3aa: CASSRGSQGLGAKNIQYF
v_gene: TRBV25-1; d_gene: TRBD1; abundance: few; j_gene: TRBJ2-7; CDR3nt: TGTGCCAGCAGTGAATGGGGACAGGGGGCAAGGGAGCAGTACTTC; CDR3aa: CASSEWGQGAREQYF
v_gene: TRBV7-2; d_gene: TRBD1; abundance: .; j_gene: TRBJ1-5; CDR3nt: TGTGCCAGCAGCTTAGGGTCGGACAGGGTAAATCAGCCCCAGCATTTT; CDR3aa: CASSLGSDRVNQPQHF
v_gene: TRBV11-2; d_gene: TRBD1; abundance: .; j_gene: TRBJ2-1; CDR3nt: TGTGCCAGCAGCTTACGGGGGACAGGGAATTTAGATGAGCAGTTCTTC; CDR3aa: CASSLRGTGNLDEQFF
v_gene: TRBV28; d_gene: TRBD1; abundance: .; j_gene: TRBJ2-3; CDR3nt: TGTGCCAGCAGTTACGACAGGGGCCCTACAGATACGCAGTATTTT; CDR3aa: CASSYDRGPTDTQYF
v_gene: TRBV6-6; d_gene: .; abundance: .; j_gene: TRBJ2-7; CDR3nt: TGTGCCAGCAGTTCAGGGGACCACTTATACGAGCAGTACTTC; CDR3aa: CASSSGDHLYEQYF
v_gene: TRBV7-2; d_gene: TRBD1; abundance: .; j_gene: TRBJ2-7; CDR3nt: TGTGCCAGCAGCTTTACAGGGGATGCCTACGAGCAGTACTTC; CDR3aa: CASSFTGDAYEQYF
v_gene: TRBV4-3; d_gene: .; abundance: few; j_gene: TRBJ2-3; CDR3nt: TGCGCCAGCAGCCCCTCCCGGGGTAGTGGGTCAGATACGCAGTATTTT; CDR3aa: CASSPSRGSGSDTQYF
v_gene: TRBV6-4; d_gene: .; abundance: .; j_gene: TRBJ1-1; CDR3nt: TGTGCCAGCAGTGCAACAGGGAACACTGAAGCTTTCTTT; CDR3aa: CASSATGNTEAFF
v_gene: TRBV28; d_gene: .; abundance: .; j_gene: TRBJ1-5; CDR3nt: TGTGCCAGCAGATCGTCTGGGGGGTTCTACAATCAGCCCCAGCATTTT; CDR3aa: CASRSSGGFYNQPQHF
v_gene: TRBV7-6; d_gene: TRBD1; abundance: once; j_gene: TRBJ1-6; CDR3nt: TGTGCCAGCGGACCCGGACAGGGAAATTCACCCCTCCACTTT; CDR3aa: CASGPGQGNSPLHF
v_gene: TRBV5-4; d_gene: TRBD2; abundance: .; j_gene: TRBJ2-3; CDR3nt: TGTGCCAGCAGCTTGTATCAGCGGGGGGGCACAGATACGCAGTATTTT; CDR3aa: CASSLYQRGGTDTQYF
v_gene: TRBV5-6; d_gene: .; abundance: .; j_gene: TRBJ2-3; CDR3nt: TGTGCCAGCAGCTTGCCCCGACTCGGCACAGATACGCAGTATTTT; CDR3aa: CASSLPRLGTDTQYF
v_gene: TRBV10-3; d_gene: TRBD1; abundance: .; j_gene: TRBJ2-7; CDR3nt: TGTGCCATCAGTGAAGCCCTGACAGGGCCCCATTACGAGCAGTACTTC; CDR3aa: CAISEALTGPHYEQYF
v_gene: TRBV28; d_gene: .; abundance: .; j_gene: TRBJ1-2; CDR3nt: TGTGCCGCTGGGGAGTCTAACTATGGCTACACCTTC; CDR3aa: CAAGESNYGYTF
v_gene: TRBV4-3; d_gene: TRBD1; abundance: .; j_gene: TRBJ2-7; CDR3nt: TGCGCCAGCAGCCAAGATGCAGGGGGCTACGAGCAGTACTTC; CDR3aa: CASSQDAGGYEQYF
v_gene: TRBV5-1; d_gene: TRBD2; abundance: .; j_gene: TRBJ2-7; CDR3nt: TGCGCCAGCAGACCAACTAGCGGGAACTTTTACGAGCAGTACTTC; CDR3aa: CASRPTSGNFYEQYF
v_gene: TRBV6-1; d_gene: TRBD1; abundance: .; j_gene: TRBJ2-4; CDR3nt: TGTGCCAGCAGCTCCGGGACAGGAACCGGGACCATTCAGTACTTC; CDR3aa: CASSSGTGTGTIQYF
v_gene: TRBV7-9; d_gene: TRBD1; abundance: .; j_gene: TRBJ2-2; CDR3nt: TGTGCCAGCAGCTTAGTCTGGACAGGGGGCACCGGGGAGCTGTTTTTT; CDR3aa: CASSLVWTGGTGELFF
v_gene: TRBV2; d_gene: .; abundance: .; j_gene: TRBJ1-2; CDR3nt: TGTGCCAGCAGTGGCCAGGGGATAAACTATGGCTACACCTTC; CDR3aa: CASSGQGINYGYTF
v_gene: TRBV5-1; d_gene: TRBD1; abundance: .; j_gene: TRBJ2-2; CDR3nt: TGCGCCAGCAGCATGGGACAGGGGGCGCTTACCGGGGAGCTGTTTTTT; CDR3aa: CASSMGQGALTGELFF
v_gene: TRBV29-1; d_gene: .; abundance: .; j_gene: TRBJ2-3; CDR3nt: TGCAGCGTTCAGGGTGTAGATACGCAGTATTTT; CDR3aa: CSVQGVDTQYF
v_gene: TRBV5-1; d_gene: TRBD1; abundance: once; j_gene: TRBJ1-2; CDR3nt: TGCGCCAGCAGCTTAGATACCGGGACAGTCAACTATGGCTACACCTTC; CDR3aa: CASSLDTGTVNYGYTF
v_gene: TRBV11-2; d_gene: .; abundance: .; j_gene: TRBJ2-7; CDR3nt: TGTGCCAGCAGCCCGCCTGGGAGAAATATCGAGCAGTACTTC; CDR3aa: CASSPPGRNIEQYF
v_gene: TRBV5-1; d_gene: .; abundance: .; j_gene: TRBJ2-7; CDR3nt: TGCGCCAGCAGCTTCCAACAGGGTACCGAGCAGTACTTC; CDR3aa: CASSFQQGTEQYF
v_gene: TRBV6-5; d_gene: .; abundance: .; j_gene: TRBJ1-2; CDR3nt: TGTGCCAGCAGTTTTCAGGGGGGCTACACCTTC; CDR3aa: CASSFQGGYTF
v_gene: TRBV6-5; d_gene: TRBD1; abundance: .; j_gene: TRBJ1-5; CDR3nt: TGTGCCAGCAGTGGGACAGGGTTAGAGCCCCAGCATTTT; CDR3aa: CASSGTGLEPQHF
v_gene: TRBV7-4; d_gene: .; abundance: .; j_gene: TRBJ1-2; CDR3nt: TGTGCCAGCAGCCACAACGACAGTCCTCACTATGGCTACACCTTC; CDR3aa: CASSHNDSPHYGYTF
v_gene: TRBV28; d_gene: .; abundance: .; j_gene: TRBJ2-5; CDR3nt: TGTGCCAGCAGCCGGGACGGACTACAAGAGACCCAGTACTTC; CDR3aa: CASSRDGLQETQYF
v_gene: TRBV28; d_gene: TRBD1; abundance: .; j_gene: TRBJ2-5; CDR3nt: TGTGCCAGCAGCCGGCGGACAGGGGATGGGACCCAGTACTTC; CDR3aa: CASSRRTGDGTQYF
v_gene: TRBV7-9; d_gene: .; abundance: .; j_gene: TRBJ1-4; CDR3nt: TGTGCCAGCAGCTTAGTCAGGGGAGTCTATGGGGGCGAAAAACTGTTTTTT; CDR3aa: CASSLVRGVYGGEKLFF
v_gene: TRBV7-9; d_gene: TRBD2; abundance: .; j_gene: TRBJ2-7; CDR3nt: TGTGCCAGCAGCTTAGTAGGCCGGGGGGATTCCTACGAGCAGTACTTC; CDR3aa: CASSLVGRGDSYEQYF
v_gene: TRBV7-2; d_gene: .; abundance: .; j_gene: TRBJ2-7; CDR3nt: TGTGCCAGCAGCTTATTCCCATCTGACAGAGGTAGATTTGGTGAGCAGTACTTC; CDR3aa: CASSLFPSDRGRFGEQYF
v_gene: TRBV6-5; d_gene: .; abundance: few; j_gene: TRBJ1-1; CDR3nt: TGTGCCAGCTCTCGGGCTAAATGGGGAGGTGAAGCTTTCTTT; CDR3aa: CASSRAKWGGEAFF